Presented here are 9 T cell receptor beta chains from one specimen sequenced in a study of cytomegalovirus exposure and HLA in healthy donors. Profiling relied on immunoSEQ multiplex PCR, and the TCRdb table lists in-frame clones only, not all of them. The top ten clones hold about 1.9% of a sample with around 120,000 clones, over 85% of them seen once. Sequenced: PBMCs. The receptors stem from a young woman in good health and CMV-seronegative.

V gene TRBV28 combines with J gene TRBJ1-2, with TRBD1 as a possible D gene (5 bases). V was pared by 3 bases and J by 7 bases, with 12 bases between. Per the germline V gene, CDR1 is MDHEN and CDR2 is SYDVKM. This CDR3 has 13 residues. In nucleotides, the CDR3 is TGTGCCAGCAGTTTCCCGCCAGGGATTGGCTACACCTTC. Its translation: CASSFPPGIGYTF.

This clone was detected a few times. CDR3 sequence: CASRPGGTGNTIYF. The CDR3 DNA reads as TGTGCCAGCAGGCCAGGGGGCACTGGAAACACCATATATTTT. J is TRBJ1-3 and V is TRBV27; 8 bases align to TRBD1. The CDR3 sequence is 14 residues long. Trimming removed 6 bases from V and 2 bases from J; junction bases left unmatched: 3. CDR1 and CDR2 from the germline V gene are MNHEY and SMNVEV (reference sequence).

The chain employs TRBV19 and TRBJ2-3, with D possibly matching TRBD2 (5 bases). In germline, CDR1 is LNHDA, CDR2 SQIVND (reference sequence). Trimming took off 11 bases at V and 3 bases at J, with 15 bases between the two ends. The CDR3 sequence is 13 residues long. CDR3 coding DNA: TGTGCCGCCGCCGACTACGGGACAGATACGCAGTATTTT. It yields the protein CAAADYGTDTQYF.

V gene TRBV4-2 combines with J gene TRBJ2-7; 12 nucleotides match TRBD2. Germline V lookup: CDR1 LGHNA, CDR2 YNFKEQ. The CDR3 is 17 amino acids. V trimming: 0 bases; J trimming: 1 base; junction bases outside the gene matches: 4. CDR3 loop: CASSQDRLAGGSYEQYF. As DNA, the CDR3 is TGTGCCAGCAGCCAAGATAGGCTAGCGGGAGGGTCCTACGAGCAGTACTTC.

The V call is TRBV2, the J call TRBJ2-7, with TRBD1 as a possible D gene (6 bases). This CDR3 is 14 amino acids long. V was cut by 6 bases and J by 7 bases, with 19 bases left in between. Germline V gives CDR1 SNHLY, CDR2 FYNNEI. The CDR3 protein is CASSEDRWAGEQYF. The DNA of the CDR3 is TGTGCCAGCAGCGAGGACAGATGGGCAGGGGAGCAGTACTTC.

This chain uses TRBV2 with TRBJ2-7; weak D call: TRBD2 (7 bases). There are 15 residues in the CDR3. Germline V gives CDR1 SNHLY, CDR2 FYNNEI. Deletions cut 10 bases from V and 0 bases from J, with 19 bases between. CDR3: CATLSEGGLSYEQYF. DNA for the CDR3: TGTGCCACCCTATCGGAGGGGGGGCTCTCCTACGAGCAGTACTTC.

V gene TRBV27 combines with J gene TRBJ2-2, with a tentative D call TRBD2 (6 bases). V gave up 6 bases and J gave up 4 bases, with 15 bases separating them. The CDR3 runs 15 residues. CDR1 is MNHEY and CDR2 is SMNVEV in the germline V gene (reference sequence). This chain's CDR3 is CASRSEGLVTGELFF. DNA for the CDR3: TGTGCCAGCAGGTCGGAGGGGCTAGTCACCGGGGAGCTGTTTTTT.

The rearrangement uses TRBV2 and TRBJ2-1; TRBD2 agrees at 10 bases. CDR3 length: 15 residues. CDR1 is SNHLY, CDR2 FYNNEI, per germline. Trimming cost V 3 bases and J 4 bases; bases outside gene matches: 3. The CDR3 bases are TGTGCCAGCAGTGATTCAGCGGGGGGGTACAATGAGCAGTTCTTC. This encodes CASSDSAGGYNEQFF. Together with reference TRBV2 and TRBJ2-1, the CDR3 gives the full variable domain: EPEVTQTPSHQVTQMGQEVILRCVPISNHLYFYWYRQILGQKVEFLVSFYNNEISEKSEIFDDQFSVERPDGSNFTLKIRSTKLEDSAMYFCASSDSAGGYNEQFFGPGTRLTVL.

This chain joins TRBV28 and TRBJ2-1; TRBD2 agrees at 7 bases. Per the germline V gene, CDR1 is MDHEN and CDR2 is SYDVKM. The CDR3 spans 15 residues. V lost 3 bases and J lost 2; bases outside the gene matches: 4. The CDR3 DNA reads as TGTGCCAGCAGTTTCGGCGGGAGTACCTACAATGAGCAGTTCTTC. Residues: CASSFGGSTYNEQFF.